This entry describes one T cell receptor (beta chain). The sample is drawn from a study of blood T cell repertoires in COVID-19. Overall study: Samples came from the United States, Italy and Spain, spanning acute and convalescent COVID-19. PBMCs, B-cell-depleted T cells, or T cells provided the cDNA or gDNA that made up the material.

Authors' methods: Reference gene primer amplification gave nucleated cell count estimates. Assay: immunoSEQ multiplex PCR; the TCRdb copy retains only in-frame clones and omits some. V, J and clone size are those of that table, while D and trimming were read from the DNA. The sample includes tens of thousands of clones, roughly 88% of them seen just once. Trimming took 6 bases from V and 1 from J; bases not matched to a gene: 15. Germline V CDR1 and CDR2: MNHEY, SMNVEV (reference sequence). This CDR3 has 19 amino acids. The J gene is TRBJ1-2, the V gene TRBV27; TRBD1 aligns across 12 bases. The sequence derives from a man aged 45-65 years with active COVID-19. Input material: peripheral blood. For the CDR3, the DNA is TGTGCCAGCAGATATACGCTGGGGGACAGGGGGCCCAATAACTATGGCTACACCTTC. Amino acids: CASRYTLGDRGPNNYGYTF.